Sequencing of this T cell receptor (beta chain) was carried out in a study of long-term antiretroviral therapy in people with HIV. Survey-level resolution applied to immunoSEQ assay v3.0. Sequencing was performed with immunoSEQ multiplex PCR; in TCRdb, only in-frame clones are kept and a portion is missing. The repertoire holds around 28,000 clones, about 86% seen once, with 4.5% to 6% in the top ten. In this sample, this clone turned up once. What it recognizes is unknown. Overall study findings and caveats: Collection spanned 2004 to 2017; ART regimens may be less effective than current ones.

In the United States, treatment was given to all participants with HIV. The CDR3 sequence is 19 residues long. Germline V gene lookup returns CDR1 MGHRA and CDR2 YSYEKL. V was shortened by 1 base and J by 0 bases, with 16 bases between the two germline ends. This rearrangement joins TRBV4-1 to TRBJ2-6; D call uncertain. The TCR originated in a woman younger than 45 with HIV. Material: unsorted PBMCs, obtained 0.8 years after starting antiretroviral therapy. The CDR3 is CASSQAGEGLGSGANVLTF. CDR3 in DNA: TGCGCCAGCAGCCAAGCGGGTGAAGGCCTGGGCTCTGGGGCCAACGTCCTGACTTTC.